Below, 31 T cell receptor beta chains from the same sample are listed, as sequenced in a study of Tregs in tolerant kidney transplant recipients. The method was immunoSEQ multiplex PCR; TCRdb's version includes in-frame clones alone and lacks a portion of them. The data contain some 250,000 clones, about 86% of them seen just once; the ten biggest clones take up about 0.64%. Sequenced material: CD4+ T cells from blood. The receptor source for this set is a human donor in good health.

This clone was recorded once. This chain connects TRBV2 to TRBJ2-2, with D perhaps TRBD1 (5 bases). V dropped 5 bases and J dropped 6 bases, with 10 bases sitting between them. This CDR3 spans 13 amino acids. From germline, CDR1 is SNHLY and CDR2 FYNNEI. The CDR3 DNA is TGTGCCAGCAGTCGGACATGGGCCGGGGAGCTGTTTTTT. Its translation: CASSRTWAGELFF.

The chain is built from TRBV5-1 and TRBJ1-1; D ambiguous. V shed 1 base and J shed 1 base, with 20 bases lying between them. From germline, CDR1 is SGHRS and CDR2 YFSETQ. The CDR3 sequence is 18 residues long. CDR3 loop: CASSLNVISEAGNTEAFF. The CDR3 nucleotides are TGCGCCAGCAGCTTGAATGTTATTTCAGAGGCGGGGAACACTGAAGCTTTCTTT.

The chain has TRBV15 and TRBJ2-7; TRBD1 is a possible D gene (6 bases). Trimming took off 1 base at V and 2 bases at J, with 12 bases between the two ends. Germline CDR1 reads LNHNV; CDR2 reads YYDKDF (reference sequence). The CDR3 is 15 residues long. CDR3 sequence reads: CATSRAGQGTYEQYF. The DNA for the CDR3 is TGTGCCACCAGCAGAGCGGGGCAGGGGACCTACGAGCAGTACTTC.

CDR3 amino acids: CASTQIRVGNSPLHF. CDR3 DNA sequence: TGTGCCAGCACCCAGATAAGGGTGGGGAATTCACCCCTCCACTTT. The chain is built from TRBV7-8 and TRBJ1-6; D gene ambiguous. V was cut by 7 bases and J by 7 bases, with 17 bases left in between. Germline V CDR1 and CDR2: SGHVS, FQNEAQ. The CDR3 is 15 residues long.

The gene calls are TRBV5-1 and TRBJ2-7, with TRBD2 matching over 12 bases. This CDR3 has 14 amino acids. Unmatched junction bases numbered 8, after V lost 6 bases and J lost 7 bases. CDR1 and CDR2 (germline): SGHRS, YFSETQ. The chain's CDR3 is CASNLAGGTVEQYF. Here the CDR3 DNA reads TGCGCCAGCAACCTAGCGGGAGGGACCGTGGAGCAGTACTTC.

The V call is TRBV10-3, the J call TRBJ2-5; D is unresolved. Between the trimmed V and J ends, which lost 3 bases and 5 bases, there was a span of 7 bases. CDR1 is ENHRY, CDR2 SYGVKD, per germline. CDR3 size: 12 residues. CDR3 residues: CAISEVGETQYF. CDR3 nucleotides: TGTGCCATCAGTGAAGTCGGGGAGACCCAGTACTTC.

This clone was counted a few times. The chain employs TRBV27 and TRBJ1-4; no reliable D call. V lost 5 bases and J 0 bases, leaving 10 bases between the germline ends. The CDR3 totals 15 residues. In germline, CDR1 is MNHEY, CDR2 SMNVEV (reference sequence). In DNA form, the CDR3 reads TGTGCCAGCAGTCCTGACGACGCAACTAATGAAAAACTGTTTTTT. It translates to CASSPDDATNEKLFF.

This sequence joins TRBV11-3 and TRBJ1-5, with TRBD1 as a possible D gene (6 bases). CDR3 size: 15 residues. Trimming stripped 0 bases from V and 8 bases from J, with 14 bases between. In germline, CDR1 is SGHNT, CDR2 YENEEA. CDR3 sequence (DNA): TGTGCCAGCAGCTTAGATCTTGCAGGGGTGGAGCCCCAGCATTTT. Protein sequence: CASSLDLAGVEPQHF.

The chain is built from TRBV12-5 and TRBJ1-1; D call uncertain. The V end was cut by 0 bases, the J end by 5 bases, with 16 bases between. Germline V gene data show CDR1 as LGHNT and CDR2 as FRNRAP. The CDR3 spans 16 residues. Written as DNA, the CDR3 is TGTGCTAGTGGTTTGGTACTTGGAGGGTTCAATACTGAAGCTTTCTTT. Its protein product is CASGLVLGGFNTEAFF.

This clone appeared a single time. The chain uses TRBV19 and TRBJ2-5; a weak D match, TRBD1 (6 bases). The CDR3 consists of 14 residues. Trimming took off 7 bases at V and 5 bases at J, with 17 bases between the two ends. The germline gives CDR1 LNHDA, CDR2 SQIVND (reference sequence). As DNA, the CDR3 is TGTGCCAGTACCCCCAGGGGCCGGCAGGAGACCCAGTACTTC. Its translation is CASTPRGRQETQYF.

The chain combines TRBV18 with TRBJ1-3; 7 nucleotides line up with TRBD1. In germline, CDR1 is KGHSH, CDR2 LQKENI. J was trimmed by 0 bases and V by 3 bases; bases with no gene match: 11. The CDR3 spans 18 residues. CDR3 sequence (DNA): TGTGCCAGCTCACCCCAGGACAGGCGCCCGTTCTCTGGAAACACCATATATTTT. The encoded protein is CASSPQDRRPFSGNTIYF. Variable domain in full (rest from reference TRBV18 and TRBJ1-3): NAGVMQNPRHLVRRRGQEARLRCSPMKGHSHVYWYRQLPEEGLKFMVYLQKENIIDESGMPKERFSAEFPKEGPSILRIQQVVRGDSAAYFCASSPQDRRPFSGNTIYFGEGSWLTVV.

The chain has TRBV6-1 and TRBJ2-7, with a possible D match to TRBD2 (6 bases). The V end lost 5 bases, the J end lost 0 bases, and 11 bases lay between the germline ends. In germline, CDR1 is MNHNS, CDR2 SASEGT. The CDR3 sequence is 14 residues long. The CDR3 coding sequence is TGTGCCAGCAGTTGGGGGGTAAGCTCCTACGAGCAGTACTTC. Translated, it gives CASSWGVSSYEQYF.

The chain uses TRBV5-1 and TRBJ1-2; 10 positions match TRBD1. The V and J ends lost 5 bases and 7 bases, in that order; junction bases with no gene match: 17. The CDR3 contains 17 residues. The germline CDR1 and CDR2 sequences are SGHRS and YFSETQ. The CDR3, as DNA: TGCGCCAGCAGTCGGGACAGGGGTGAGGACTCTGTTGGTGGCTACACCTTC. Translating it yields CASSRDRGEDSVGGYTF.

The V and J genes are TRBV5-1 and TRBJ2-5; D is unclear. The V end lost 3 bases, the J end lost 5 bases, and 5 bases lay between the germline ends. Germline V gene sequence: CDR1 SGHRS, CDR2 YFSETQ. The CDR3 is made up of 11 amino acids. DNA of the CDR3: TGCGCCAGCAGCTCAACTGAGACCCAGTACTTC. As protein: CASSSTETQYF.

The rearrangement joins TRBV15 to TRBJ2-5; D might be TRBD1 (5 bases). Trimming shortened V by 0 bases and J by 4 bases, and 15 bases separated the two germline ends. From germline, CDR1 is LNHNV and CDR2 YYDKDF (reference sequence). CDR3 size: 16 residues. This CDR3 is CATSRDGVVGRETQYF. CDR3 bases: TGTGCCACCAGCAGAGATGGGGTGGTGGGGCGAGAGACCCAGTACTTC.

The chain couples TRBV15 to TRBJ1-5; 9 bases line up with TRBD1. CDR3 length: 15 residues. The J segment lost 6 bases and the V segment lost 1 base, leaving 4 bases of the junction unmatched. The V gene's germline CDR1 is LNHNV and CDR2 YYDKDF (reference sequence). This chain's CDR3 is CATSRGGQGPQPQHF. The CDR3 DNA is TGTGCCACCAGCAGAGGGGGACAGGGCCCTCAGCCCCAGCATTTT.

The CDR3 nucleotides read TGTGCCAGCAGTCCAATCCGACAGGTTGCGAACATTCAGTACTTC. Amino acids: CASSPIRQVANIQYF. This rearrangement joins TRBV6-5 to TRBJ2-4; possible D gene TRBD1, 6 bases. The germline V gene encodes CDR1 MNHEY and CDR2 SVGAGI. V was trimmed by 5 bases and J by 7 bases, leaving 18 bases between them. The CDR3 extends over 15 amino acids.

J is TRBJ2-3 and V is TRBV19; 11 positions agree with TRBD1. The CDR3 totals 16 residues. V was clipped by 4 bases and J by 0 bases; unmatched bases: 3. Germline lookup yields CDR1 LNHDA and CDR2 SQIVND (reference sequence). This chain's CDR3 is CASSTGTGGSTDTQYF. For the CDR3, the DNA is TGTGCCAGTAGTACCGGGACAGGGGGGAGCACAGATACGCAGTATTTT.

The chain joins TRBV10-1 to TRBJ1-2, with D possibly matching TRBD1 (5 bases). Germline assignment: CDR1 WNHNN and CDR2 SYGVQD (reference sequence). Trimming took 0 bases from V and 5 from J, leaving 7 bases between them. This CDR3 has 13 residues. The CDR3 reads CASSESGGYGYTF. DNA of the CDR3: TGCGCCAGCAGTGAGTCGGGGGGATATGGCTACACCTTC.

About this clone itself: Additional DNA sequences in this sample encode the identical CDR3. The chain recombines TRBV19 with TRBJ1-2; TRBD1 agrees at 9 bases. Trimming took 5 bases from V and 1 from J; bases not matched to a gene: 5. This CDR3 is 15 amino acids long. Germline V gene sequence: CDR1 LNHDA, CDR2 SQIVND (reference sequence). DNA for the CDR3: TGTGCCAGTAGTGGACAGGGGCGGGATAACTATGGCTACACCTTC. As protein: CASSGQGRDNYGYTF.

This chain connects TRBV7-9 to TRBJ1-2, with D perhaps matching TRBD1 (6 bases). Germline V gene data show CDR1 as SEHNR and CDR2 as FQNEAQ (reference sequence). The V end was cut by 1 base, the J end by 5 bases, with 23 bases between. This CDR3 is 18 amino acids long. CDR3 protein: CASSLEVLRDTGAYGYTF. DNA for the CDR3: TGTGCCAGCAGCTTAGAGGTTTTGCGGGACACCGGGGCTTATGGCTACACCTTC.

As DNA, the CDR3 is TGTGCCAGTAGTATTCAGGGGGACAGAAATGAGCAGTTCTTC. Its translation: CASSIQGDRNEQFF. The chain has TRBV19 and TRBJ2-1; TRBD1 matches at 7 bases. This CDR3 region has 14 residues. V shed 3 bases, J shed 7 bases, and the junction held 6 bases outside the gene matches. Germline-derived CDR1 and CDR2 are LNHDA and SQIVND (reference sequence).

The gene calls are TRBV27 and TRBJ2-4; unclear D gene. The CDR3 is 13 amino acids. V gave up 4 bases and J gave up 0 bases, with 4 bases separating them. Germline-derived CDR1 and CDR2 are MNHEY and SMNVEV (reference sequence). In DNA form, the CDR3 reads TGTGCCAGCAGTTGGGGAGCCAAAAACATTCAGTACTTC. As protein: CASSWGAKNIQYF.

CDR3 DNA sequence: TGCGCCAGCAGCTACGGGACAGGGAGCAATCAGCCCCAGCATTTT. This encodes CASSYGTGSNQPQHF. V is TRBV5-1 and J is TRBJ1-5, with 9 bases fitting TRBD1. Looked up from germline, CDR1 is SGHRS and CDR2 is YFSETQ. Losses at the gene ends were 3 bases for V and 1 base for J; bases not matched to a gene: 2. The CDR3 is 15 residues long.

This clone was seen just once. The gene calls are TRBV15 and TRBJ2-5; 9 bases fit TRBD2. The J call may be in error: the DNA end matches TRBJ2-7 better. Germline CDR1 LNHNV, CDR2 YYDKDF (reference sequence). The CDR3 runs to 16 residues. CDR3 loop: CATSRDRASGIYEQYF. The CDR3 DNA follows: TGTGCCACCAGCAGAGATCGAGCTAGCGGGATCTACGAGCAGTACTTC.

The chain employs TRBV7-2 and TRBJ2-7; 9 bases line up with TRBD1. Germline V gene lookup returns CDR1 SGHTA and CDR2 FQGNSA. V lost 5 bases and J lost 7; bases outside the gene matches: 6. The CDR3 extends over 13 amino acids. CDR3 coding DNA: TGTGCCAGCAGCCCCGGACAGGGGCTAGAGCAGTACTTC. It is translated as CASSPGQGLEQYF.

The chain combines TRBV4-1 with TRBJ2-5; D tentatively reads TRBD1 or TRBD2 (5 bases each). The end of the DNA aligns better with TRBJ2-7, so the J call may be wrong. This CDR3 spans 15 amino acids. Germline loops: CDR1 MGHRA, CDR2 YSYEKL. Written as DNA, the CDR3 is TGCGCCAGCAGCCACCCGGGACCGACACCCTACGAGCAGTACTTC. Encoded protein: CASSHPGPTPYEQYF.

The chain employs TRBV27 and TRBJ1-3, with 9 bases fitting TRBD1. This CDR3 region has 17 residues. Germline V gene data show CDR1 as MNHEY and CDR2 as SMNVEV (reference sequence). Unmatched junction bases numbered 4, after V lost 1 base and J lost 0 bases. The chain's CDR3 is CASSLYGDRASGNTIYF. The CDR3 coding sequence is TGTGCCAGCAGTTTATACGGGGACAGGGCCTCTGGAAACACCATATATTTT.

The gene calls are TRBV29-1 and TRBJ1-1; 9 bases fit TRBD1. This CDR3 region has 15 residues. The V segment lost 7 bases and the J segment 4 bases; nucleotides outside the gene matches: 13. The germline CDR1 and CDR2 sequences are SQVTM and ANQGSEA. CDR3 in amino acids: CSGDRGALDPTEAFF. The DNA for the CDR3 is TGCAGCGGCGACAGGGGGGCTCTCGACCCCACTGAAGCTTTCTTT.

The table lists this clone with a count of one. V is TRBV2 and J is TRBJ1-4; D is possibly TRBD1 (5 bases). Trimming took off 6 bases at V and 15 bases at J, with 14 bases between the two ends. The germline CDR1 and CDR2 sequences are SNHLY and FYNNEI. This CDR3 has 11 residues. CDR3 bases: TGTGCCAGCAGGGGATGGGACCGGGTGTTTTTT. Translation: CASRGWDRVFF.

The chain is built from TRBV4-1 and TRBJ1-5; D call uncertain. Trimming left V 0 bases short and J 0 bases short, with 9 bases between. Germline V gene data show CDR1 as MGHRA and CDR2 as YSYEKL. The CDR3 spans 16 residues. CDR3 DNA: TGCGCCAGCAGCCAAGATCCCGGTTATAGCAATCAGCCCCAGCATTTT. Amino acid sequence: CASSQDPGYSNQPQHF.